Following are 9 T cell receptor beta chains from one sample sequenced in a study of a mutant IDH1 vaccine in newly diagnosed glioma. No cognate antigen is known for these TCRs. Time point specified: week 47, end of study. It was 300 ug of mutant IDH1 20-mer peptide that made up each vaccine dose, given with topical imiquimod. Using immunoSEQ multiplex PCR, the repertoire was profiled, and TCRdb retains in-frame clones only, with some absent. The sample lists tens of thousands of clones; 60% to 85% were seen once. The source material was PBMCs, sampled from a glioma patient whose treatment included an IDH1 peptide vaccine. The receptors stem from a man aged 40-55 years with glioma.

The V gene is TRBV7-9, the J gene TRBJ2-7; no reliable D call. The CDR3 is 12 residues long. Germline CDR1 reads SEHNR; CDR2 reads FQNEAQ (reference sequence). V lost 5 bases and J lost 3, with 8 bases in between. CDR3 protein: CASSPDRYEQYV. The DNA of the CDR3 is TGTGCCAGCAGCCCAGACCGCTACGAGCAGTACGTC.

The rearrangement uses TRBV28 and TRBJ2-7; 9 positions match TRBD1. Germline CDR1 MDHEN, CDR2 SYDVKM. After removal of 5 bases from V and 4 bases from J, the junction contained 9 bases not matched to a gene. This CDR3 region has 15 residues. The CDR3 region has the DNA TGTGCCAGCAGTATTGGGACAGGGAGTACGTACGAGCAGTACTTC. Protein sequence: CASSIGTGSTYEQYF.

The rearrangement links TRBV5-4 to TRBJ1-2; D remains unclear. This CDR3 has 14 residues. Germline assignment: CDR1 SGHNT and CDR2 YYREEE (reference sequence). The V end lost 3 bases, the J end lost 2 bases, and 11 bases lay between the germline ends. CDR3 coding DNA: TGTGCCAGCAGCTCGACGACTGGAAACTATGGCTACACCTTC. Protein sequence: CASSSTTGNYGYTF.

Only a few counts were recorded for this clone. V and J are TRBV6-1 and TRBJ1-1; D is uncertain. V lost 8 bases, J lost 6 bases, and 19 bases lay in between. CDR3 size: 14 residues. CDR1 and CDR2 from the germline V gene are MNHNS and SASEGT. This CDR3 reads CASSFDGNVAEAFF. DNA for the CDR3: TGTGCCAGCTCCTTCGACGGGAATGTGGCTGAAGCTTTCTTT.

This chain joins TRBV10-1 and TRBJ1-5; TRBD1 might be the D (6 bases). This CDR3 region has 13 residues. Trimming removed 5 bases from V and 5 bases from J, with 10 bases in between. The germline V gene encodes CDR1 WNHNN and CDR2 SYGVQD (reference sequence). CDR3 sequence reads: CASSRDIYQPQHF. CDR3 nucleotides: TGCGCCAGCAGTCGGGACATCTATCAGCCCCAGCATTTT.

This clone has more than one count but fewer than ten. In DNA form, the CDR3 reads TGCGCCAGCAGCTTGGCAGGGACTAGCGGGAGTGAGACCCAGTACTTC. Amino acids: CASSLAGTSGSETQYF. This chain uses TRBV5-1 with TRBJ2-5; 14 bases match TRBD2. CDR3 length equals 16 residues. Looked up from germline, CDR1 is SGHRS and CDR2 is YFSETQ. The V segment lost 0 bases and the J segment 5 bases; nucleotides outside the gene matches: 3.

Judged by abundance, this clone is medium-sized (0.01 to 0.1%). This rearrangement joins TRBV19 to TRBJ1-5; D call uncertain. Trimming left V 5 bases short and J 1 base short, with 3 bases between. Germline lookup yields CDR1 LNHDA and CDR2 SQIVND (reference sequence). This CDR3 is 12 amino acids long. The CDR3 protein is CASSWSNQPQHF. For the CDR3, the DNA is TGTGCCAGTAGTTGGAGCAATCAGCCCCAGCATTTT.

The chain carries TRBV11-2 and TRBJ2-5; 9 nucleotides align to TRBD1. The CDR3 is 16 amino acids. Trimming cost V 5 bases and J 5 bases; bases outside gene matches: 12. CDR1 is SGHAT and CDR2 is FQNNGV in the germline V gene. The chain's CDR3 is CASSIGDRGFGETQYF. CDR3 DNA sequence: TGTGCCAGCAGCATCGGTGACAGGGGGTTCGGGGAGACCCAGTACTTC.

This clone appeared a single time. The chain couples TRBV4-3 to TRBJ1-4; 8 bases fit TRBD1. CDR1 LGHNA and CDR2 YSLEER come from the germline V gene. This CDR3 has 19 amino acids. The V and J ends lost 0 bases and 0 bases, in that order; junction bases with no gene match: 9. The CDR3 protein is CASSQDPMDRVTTNEKLFF. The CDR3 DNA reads TGCGCCAGCAGCCAAGATCCGATGGACAGGGTAACAACTAATGAAAAACTGTTTTTT.